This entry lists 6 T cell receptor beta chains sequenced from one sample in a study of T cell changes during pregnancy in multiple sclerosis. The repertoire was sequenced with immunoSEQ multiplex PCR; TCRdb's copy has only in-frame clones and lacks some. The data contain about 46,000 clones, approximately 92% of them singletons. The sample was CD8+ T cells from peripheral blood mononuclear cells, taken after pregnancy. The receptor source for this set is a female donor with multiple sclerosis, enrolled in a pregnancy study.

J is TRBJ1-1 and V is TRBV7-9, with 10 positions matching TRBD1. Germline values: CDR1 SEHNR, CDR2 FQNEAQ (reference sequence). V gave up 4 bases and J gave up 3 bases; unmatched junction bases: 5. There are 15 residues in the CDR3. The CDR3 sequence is CASSSDGQGDTEAFF. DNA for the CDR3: TGTGCCAGCAGCTCCGACGGACAGGGGGACACTGAAGCTTTCTTT.

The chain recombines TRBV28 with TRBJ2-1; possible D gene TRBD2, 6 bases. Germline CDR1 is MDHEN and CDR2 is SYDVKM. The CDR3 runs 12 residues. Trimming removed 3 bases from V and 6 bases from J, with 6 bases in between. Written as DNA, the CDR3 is TGTGCCAGCAGTTTTAGCGGCAATGAGCAGTTCTTC. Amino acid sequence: CASSFSGNEQFF.

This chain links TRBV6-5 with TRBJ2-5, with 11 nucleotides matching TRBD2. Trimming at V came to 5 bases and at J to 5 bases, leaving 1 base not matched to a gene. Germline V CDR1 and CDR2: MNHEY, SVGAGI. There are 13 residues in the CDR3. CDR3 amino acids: CASSRTSGETQYF. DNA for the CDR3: TGTGCCAGCAGTCGGACTAGCGGGGAGACCCAGTACTTC.

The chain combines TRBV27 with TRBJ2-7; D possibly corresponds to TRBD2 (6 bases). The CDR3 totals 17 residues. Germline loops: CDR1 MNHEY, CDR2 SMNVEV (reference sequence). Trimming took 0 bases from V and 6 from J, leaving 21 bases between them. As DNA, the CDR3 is TGTGCCAGCAGTTTATCCCTCGGTTCGTTGCGGGGTCGCGAGCAGTACTTC. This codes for CASSLSLGSLRGREQYF.

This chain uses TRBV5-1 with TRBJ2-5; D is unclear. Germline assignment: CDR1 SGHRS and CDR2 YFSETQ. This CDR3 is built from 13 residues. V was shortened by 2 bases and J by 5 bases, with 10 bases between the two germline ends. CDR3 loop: CASSLQYRETQYF. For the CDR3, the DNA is TGCGCCAGCAGCTTACAGTACCGCGAGACCCAGTACTTC.

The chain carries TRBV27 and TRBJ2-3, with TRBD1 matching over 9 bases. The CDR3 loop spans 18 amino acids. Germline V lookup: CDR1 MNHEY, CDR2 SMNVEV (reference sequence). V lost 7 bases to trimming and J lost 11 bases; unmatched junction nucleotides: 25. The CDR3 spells CASTKGLGTGWEHVLQYF. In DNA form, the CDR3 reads TGTGCCAGCACAAAAGGACTCGGGACAGGGTGGGAGCATGTATTGCAGTATTTT.